A few counts support the clone carrying this TCR beta chain. CDR1 and CDR2 from the germline V gene are SGHRS and YFSETQ. The V and J ends lost 2 bases and 4 bases, in that order; junction bases with no gene match: 5. The CDR3 length is 15 residues. Per the authors' pipeline: Estimates of nucleated cell counts were drawn from the amplification of reference gene primers. Assay used: immunoSEQ multiplex PCR; TCRdb lists only in-frame clones, some missing. The V and J calls and clone size are taken from that table; D and trimming were inferred from the DNA. The repertoire holds some 270,000 clones, with around 90% as singletons. This sample stems from a study of blood T cell repertoires in COVID-19. Overall study context: The United States, Italy and Spain were the sources of the acute and convalescent COVID-19 samples. T cells, B-cell-depleted T cells, or PBMCs supplied cDNA or gDNA.

This receptor was identified in a man aged 45-60 years with acute or convalescent COVID-19. The material sequenced was peripheral blood. The chain recombines TRBV5-1 with TRBJ2-2, with TRBD1 matching over 7 bases. The CDR3 region has the DNA TGCGCCAGCAGCTTAGGGACAGACTCCACCGGGGAGCTGTTTTTT. Amino acid sequence: CASSLGTDSTGELFF. Based on the CDR3 plus reference TRBV5-1 and TRBJ2-2, the full variable domain is KAGVTQTPRYLIKTRGQQVTLSCSPISGHRSVSWYQQTPGQGLQFLFEYFSETQRNKGNFPGRFSGRQFSNSRSEMNVSTLELGDSALYLCASSLGTDSTGELFFGEGSRLTVL.